The 15 T cell receptor beta chains reported below all come from one sample, sequenced in a study of cytomegalovirus exposure and HLA in healthy donors. In the PCR, 60 Vbeta and 13 Jbeta primers were used. Repertoires were generated with immunoSEQ multiplex PCR, while TCRdb's copy carries only in-frame clones and drops some. The sample lists roughly 140,000 clones, roughly 78% occurring once. What was sequenced was PBMCs. The receptors were sampled from a man aged 45-65 years in good health and CMV-seropositive.

This clone was recorded only once. The chain employs TRBV18 and TRBJ1-1; no reliable D call. The CDR3 length is 13 residues. V was cut by 6 bases and J by 1 base, with 9 bases left in between. Germline-derived CDR1 and CDR2 are KGHSH and LQKENI. The CDR3 loop is CASSFRGNTEAFF. Written as DNA, the CDR3 is TGTGCCAGCTCTTTTCGGGGGAACACTGAAGCTTTCTTT. The full variable domain, with the rest looked up from reference TRBV18 and TRBJ1-1, is NAGVMQNPRHLVRRRGQEARLRCSPMKGHSHVYWYRQLPEEGLKFMVYLQKENIIDESGMPKERFSAEFPKEGPSILRIQQVVRGDSAAYFCASSFRGNTEAFFGQGTRLTVV.

The chain employs TRBV9 and TRBJ2-5; unclear D gene. V was trimmed by 3 bases and J by 0 bases, leaving 6 bases between them. This CDR3 region has 13 residues. CDR1 is SGDLS and CDR2 is YYNGEE in the germline V gene. The CDR3 DNA sequence: TGTGCCAGCAGCGCCGCGTACCAAGAGACCCAGTACTTC. This gives the protein CASSAAYQETQYF.

In this sample, this clone turned up a few times. The chain recombines TRBV10-1 with TRBJ2-2; D uncertain. Germline V gene lookup returns CDR1 WNHNN and CDR2 SYGVQD (reference sequence). CDR3 size: 14 residues. The V end lost 7 bases, the J end lost 0 bases, and 9 bases lay between the germline ends. CDR3 loop: CASIFRANTGELFF. In nucleotides, the CDR3 is TGCGCCAGCATTTTCCGGGCGAACACCGGGGAGCTGTTTTTT.

The chain is built from TRBV27 and TRBJ2-3; possibly TRBD1 for D (5 bases). V was trimmed by 2 bases and J by 1 base, leaving 10 bases between them. The CDR3 has 15 residues. CDR1 MNHEY and CDR2 SMNVEV come from the germline V gene (reference sequence). The CDR3 loop is CASSLVRVGTDTQYF. The DNA for the CDR3 is TGTGCCAGCAGTTTAGTCAGGGTGGGCACAGATACGCAGTATTTT.

The chain is built from TRBV19 and TRBJ2-7; D is possibly TRBD1 (8 bases). CDR1 and CDR2 from the germline V gene are LNHDA and SQIVND (reference sequence). V was cut by 1 base and J by 2 bases, with 18 bases left in between. This CDR3 spans 17 amino acids. The CDR3: CASSIAGGQVTAYEQYF. The CDR3 DNA reads as TGTGCCAGTAGTATAGCGGGGGGACAGGTGACCGCCTACGAGCAGTACTTC.

The J gene is TRBJ2-1, the V gene TRBV6-5; tentatively, D is TRBD1 (5 bases). Germline V gene sequence: CDR1 MNHEY, CDR2 SVGAGI. This CDR3 spans 13 amino acids. Trimming took off 6 bases at V and 4 bases at J, with 10 bases between the two ends. The CDR3 DNA follows: TGTGCCAGCAGGAACAGGTTGTACAATGAGCAGTTCTTC. It encodes CASRNRLYNEQFF.

The chain's CDR3 is CASSLTGGVDTGELFF. DNA for the CDR3: TGCGCCAGCAGCTTGACGGGGGGCGTAGACACCGGGGAGCTGTTTTTT. This chain connects TRBV5-1 to TRBJ2-2; a possible D gene is TRBD2 (7 bases). The CDR3 runs to 16 residues. Trimming removed 1 base at V and 3 bases at J, with 13 bases between. Germline V gene data show CDR1 as SGHRS and CDR2 as YFSETQ. The full variable domain, its missing parts supplied by reference TRBV5-1 and TRBJ2-2, is KAGVTQTPRYLIKTRGQQVTLSCSPISGHRSVSWYQQTPGQGLQFLFEYFSETQRNKGNFPGRFSGRQFSNSRSEMNVSTLELGDSALYLCASSLTGGVDTGELFFGEGSRLTVL.

This clone showed up just a few times. The V and J genes are TRBV6-1 and TRBJ1-6; TRBD1 might be the D (5 bases). CDR1 is MNHNS and CDR2 is SASEGT in the germline V gene. CDR3 length: 14 residues. V lost 11 bases and J lost 0, with 11 bases in between. Written as DNA, the CDR3 is TGTGCCGGCGGACATCCCTCCTATAATTCACCCCTCCACTTT. Translation: CAGGHPSYNSPLHF.

The CDR3 region is CSVPGPGQGGQYF. The CDR3 DNA sequence: TGCAGCGTTCCAGGGCCGGGACAGGGGGGGCAGTATTTT. The chain has TRBV29-1 and TRBJ2-3; 11 positions match TRBD1. CDR3 size: 13 residues. V shed 5 bases and J 11 bases; nucleotides not matched to a gene: 9. Germline assignment: CDR1 SQVTM and CDR2 ANQGSEA.

The table lists this clone with a few counts. This sequence joins TRBV6-1 and TRBJ1-6; no clear D. V was trimmed by 5 bases and J by 4 bases, leaving 9 bases between them. This CDR3 has 14 amino acids. The germline CDR1 and CDR2 sequences are MNHNS and SASEGT. The CDR3 nucleotides are TGTGCCAGCAGTCCGGGTCCGTATAATTCACCCCTCCACTTT. Translation gives CASSPGPYNSPLHF.

This clone was found a few times. One junction end disagrees with the germline gene, perhaps due to a read error. Here the CDR3 reads CSSSRGSGNNYGYTF. The CDR3 region has the DNA TGTTCCAGCAGCCGTGGGTCAGGGAACAACTATGGCTACACCTTC. This chain connects TRBV7-9 to TRBJ1-2, with D tentatively TRBD1 (5 bases). This CDR3 is 15 amino acids long. Germline CDR1 is SEHNR and CDR2 is FQNEAQ (reference sequence).

Note on this clone: An end of the junction does not agree with germline; a read error may underlie this. This chain links TRBV5-1 with TRBJ2-1; no reliable D call. The V gene's germline CDR1 is SGHRS and CDR2 YFSETQ. The CDR3 runs to 13 residues. The DNA of the CDR3 is TGCGCCAGCAGTTTGGACCACAACAATGAGCAGTTCTTC. It translates to CASSLDHNNEQFF.

V and J are TRBV4-2 and TRBJ2-5; possibly TRBD2 for D (6 bases). Germline V lookup: CDR1 LGHNA, CDR2 YNFKEQ. V gave up 0 bases and J gave up 5 bases, with 16 bases separating them. CDR3 length: 16 residues. The CDR3 DNA reads as TGTGCCAGCAGCCAAGATCCGACGCGGGATGGTGAGACCCAGTACTTC. Its protein is CASSQDPTRDGETQYF.

V is TRBV19 and J is TRBJ2-1; the D gene is possibly TRBD2 (6 bases). Trimming took 3 bases from V and 10 from J, leaving 19 bases between them. The CDR3 runs to 15 residues. Germline V CDR1 and CDR2: LNHDA, SQIVND (reference sequence). The CDR3 loop is CASSMGLIIHSEQFF. CDR3 DNA: TGTGCCAGTAGTATGGGACTCATAATTCATAGCGAGCAGTTCTTC.

The V gene is TRBV5-6, the J gene TRBJ2-1, with 11 bases lining up with TRBD1. The CDR3 runs 14 residues. Per germline, CDR1 SGHDT and CDR2 YYEEEE. The V and J ends lost 7 bases and 6 bases, in that order; junction bases with no gene match: 6. CDR3: CASGLGTGGNEQFF. CDR3 DNA: TGTGCCAGCGGACTCGGGACAGGGGGCAATGAGCAGTTCTTC.